A single sample is the source of the 15 T cell receptor beta chains below, sequenced in a study of shared clonotypes between healthy human individuals (TCRdb year 2020). The library was built by means of the immunoSEQ multiplex PCR assay. The table comes from immuneACCESS by way of TCRdb, which keeps in-frame sequences with V and J called. Part of the clones is missing from these tables; in studies checked, under half for an unresolved V gene and the rest for unknown reasons. Counted in this sample were roughly 700,000 clones; roughly 70% of them appeared once. The top ten clones comprise more than 1.5% of the sample. Sequencing input: memory CD4+ T cells sorted from blood. The cell subset or site label of this sample denotes: CD45RA-negative fraction. These receptors came from a woman aged 30 to 39 in good health.

The V and J genes are TRBV6-6 and TRBJ1-5, with 10 nucleotides matching TRBD1. Germline V gene sequence: CDR1 MNHNY, CDR2 SVGAGI (reference sequence). Trimming at V came to 5 bases and at J to 3 bases, leaving 7 bases not matched to a gene. This CDR3 is 16 amino acids long. The CDR3 nucleotides read TGTGCCAGCAGTCCCGGGACAGGGGACCTCAATCAGCCCCAGCATTTT. Translated: CASSPGTGDLNQPQHF.

This clone occurred a few times. The chain couples TRBV28 to TRBJ1-1; 7 bases are shared with TRBD1. V was clipped by 6 bases and J by 1 base; unmatched bases: 11. CDR3 length equals 16 residues. The germline V gene has CDR1 MDHEN and CDR2 SYDVKM. CDR3 residues: CASRPGTVERNTEAFF. CDR3 bases: TGTGCCAGCAGACCTGGGACAGTTGAAAGGAACACTGAAGCTTTCTTT. Filled out from reference TRBV28 and TRBJ1-1, the complete variable domain reads DVKVTQSSRYLVKRTGEKVFLECVQDMDHENMFWYRQDPGLGLRLIYFSYDVKMKEKGDIPEGYSVSREKKERFSLILESASTNQTSMYLCASRPGTVERNTEAFFGQGTRLTVV.

The chain employs TRBV7-9 and TRBJ2-7, with D maybe TRBD2 (6 bases). Trimming cost V 4 bases and J 0 bases, with 22 bases left between them. The CDR3 consists of 18 residues. Germline-derived CDR1 and CDR2 are SEHNR and FQNEAQ (reference sequence). The CDR3 DNA follows: TGTGCCAGCAGCTCGCCCGGGAGAAGGGGCCTTAGCTCCTACGAGCAGTACTTC. This gives the protein CASSSPGRRGLSSYEQYF.

The chain employs TRBV6-5 and TRBJ2-1, with D perhaps matching TRBD2 (5 bases). Germline V gene lookup returns CDR1 MNHEY and CDR2 SVGAGI. This CDR3 comprises 16 residues. V was clipped by 2 bases and J by 9 bases, with 20 bases between them. DNA for the CDR3: TGTGCCAGCAGTTACCCCCGGGAACGCGCCGCGAGTGAGCAGTTCTTC. This encodes CASSYPRERAASEQFF.

The chain couples TRBV2 to TRBJ2-1; TRBD2 aligns across 7 bases. CDR1 SNHLY and CDR2 FYNNEI come from the germline V gene. V shed 7 bases and J 8 bases; nucleotides not matched to a gene: 17. CDR3 length equals 16 residues. The CDR3 loop is CASTKLAGVYMDEQFF. The CDR3 region has the DNA TGTGCCAGCACGAAGTTGGCGGGAGTTTATATGGATGAGCAGTTCTTC.

The gene calls are TRBV19 and TRBJ1-1, with D possibly TRBD1 on 5 matching bases. Trimming left V 3 bases short and J 6 bases short, with 14 bases between. This CDR3 region has 14 residues. Germline CDR1 reads LNHDA; CDR2 reads SQIVND (reference sequence). The CDR3 DNA is TGTGCCAGTAGTATCTCTTCGGGGGAGCCTGAAGCTTTCTTT. It yields the protein CASSISSGEPEAFF.

This chain links TRBV7-9 with TRBJ2-2, with 13 bases matching TRBD2. V lost 6 bases to trimming and J lost 3 bases; unmatched junction nucleotides: 4. The germline V gene has CDR1 SEHNR and CDR2 FQNEAQ (reference sequence). The CDR3 length is 16 residues. This CDR3 reads CASRRLAGGYTGELFF. The CDR3 DNA reads TGTGCCAGCAGGAGACTAGCGGGAGGATACACCGGGGAGCTGTTTTTT.

V gene TRBV6-5 combines with J gene TRBJ2-3; D gene ambiguous. The CDR3 has 12 amino acids. With 8 bases removed from V and 0 bases from J, the gap between germline ends came to 6 bases. Germline CDR1 is MNHEY and CDR2 is SVGAGI. The CDR3 DNA reads TGTGCCAGCCTCAGGAGCACAGATACGCAGTATTTT. It codes for CASLRSTDTQYF.

The J gene is TRBJ2-1, the V gene TRBV7-2, with 7 bases that match TRBD2. The CDR3 consists of 17 residues. The V gene end was trimmed by 1 base and the J gene end by 10 bases; junction bases not matched to a gene: 16. The germline V gene encodes CDR1 SGHTA and CDR2 FQGNSA. For the CDR3, the DNA is TGTGCCAGCAGCTTAGTTGTCGCGGGAGAGGCTAAGAGAGAGCAGTTCTTC. Its protein product is CASSLVVAGEAKREQFF.

The chain uses TRBV19 and TRBJ2-1; 9 bases match TRBD2. The CDR3 is made up of 15 amino acids. From germline, CDR1 is LNHDA and CDR2 SQIVND (reference sequence). V lost 3 bases to trimming and J lost 6 bases; unmatched junction nucleotides: 6. The DNA for the CDR3 is TGTGCCAGTAGTATTGATGCGGGAGGGCTCAATGAGCAGTTCTTC. Translation: CASSIDAGGLNEQFF. Drawing the rest from reference TRBV19 and TRBJ2-1, the complete variable domain is DGGITQSPKYLFRKEGQNVTLSCEQNLNHDAMYWYRQDPGQGLRLIYYSQIVNDFQKGDIAEGYSVSREKKESFPLTVTSAQKNPTAFYLCASSIDAGGLNEQFFGPGTRLTVL.

Only one count was recorded for this clone. The chain is built from TRBV21-1 and TRBJ1-5; TRBD1, the table's D call, lacks a check against the DNA. TRBV21-1 constitutes a pseudogene. The CDR3 runs 17 residues. CDR3 nucleotide sequence: TGTGCCAGCAGCAAATCTAGGCGGGACAGTCACTATCAGCCCCAGCATTTT. It yields the protein CASSKSRRDSHYQPQHF.

V gene TRBV6-1 combines with J gene TRBJ1-4; no reliable D call. This CDR3 contains 13 residues. V was cut by 4 bases and J by 0 bases, with 3 bases left in between. Germline V gene data show CDR1 as MNHNS and CDR2 as SASEGT. The CDR3 DNA reads TGTGCCAGCAGTGGTACAACTAATGAAAAACTGTTTTTT. Translated: CASSGTTNEKLFF.

The chain carries TRBV28 and TRBJ1-2; D unresolved. Germline V gene lookup returns CDR1 MDHEN and CDR2 SYDVKM. The CDR3 is 15 residues long. V was pared by 3 bases and J by 8 bases, with 19 bases between. This CDR3 is CASSFGTFKRRGYTF. CDR3 coding DNA: TGTGCCAGCAGTTTCGGAACCTTTAAACGGAGAGGCTACACCTTC.

This rearrangement joins TRBV11-3 to TRBJ2-1; 9 bases fit TRBD1. CDR3 length equals 15 residues. After removal of 4 bases from V and 7 bases from J, the junction contained 8 bases not matched to a gene. CDR1 and CDR2 (germline): SGHNT, YENEEA. The CDR3 here is CASSWRQGVRNEQFF. In DNA form, the CDR3 reads TGTGCCAGCAGCTGGCGACAGGGGGTGAGGAATGAGCAGTTCTTC.

The V call is TRBV6-4, the J call TRBJ1-2, with D hard to call. The CDR3 is 14 amino acids. CDR1 and CDR2 (germline): MRHNA, SNTAGT. The germline V and J ends were trimmed by 8 bases and 4 bases, with 17 bases remaining between them. CDR3 sequence (DNA): TGTGCCAGCCTTTTCGAGACACCTCTCTATGGCTACACCTTC. Translating it yields CASLFETPLYGYTF.